Listed below are T cell receptor beta chains from one sample, sequenced in a study of immune cell composition in non-small cell lung cancer. The protocol was immunoSEQ multiplex PCR, while the TCRdb copy is restricted to in-frame clones and leaves out a portion. The top ten clones hold 15% to 20% of a sample with 9,500 to 14,000 clones, 50% to 75% of them seen once. Sample: lung tumor tissue. All receptors come from a human donor with non-small cell lung cancer. Both conserved end residues are part of each CDR3. Each record gives: clone size, V gene, J gene, D gene, CDR3 protein, CDR3 DNA. A D gene is named only where the DNA matches it firmly. Where a row states a size, it is once, few, many or the class of an expanded clone; other rows omit it.

>-|TRBV7-9|TRBJ2-7|TRBD2
CASSPGLAGGEQYF
TGTGCCAGCAGCCCGGGACTAGCGGGAGGCGAGCAGTACTTC
>-|TRBV4-1|TRBJ2-2|TRBD2
CASSQKLGGSNTGELFF
TGCGCCAGCAGCCAAAAACTGGGAGGGAGCAACACCGGGGAGCTGTTTTTT
>-|TRBV5-8|TRBJ2-7|-
CASSLRDALENEQYF
TGTGCCAGCAGCTTGAGAGATGCGCTAGAGAACGAGCAGTACTTC
>-|TRBV5-1|TRBJ1-3|TRBD1
CASSPVEGAFSGNTIYF
TGCGCCAGCAGCCCGGTGGAGGGGGCCTTCTCTGGAAACACCATATATTTT
>-|TRBV6-1|TRBJ1-1|TRBD1
CASRRQGNTEAFF
TGTGCCAGCAGAAGACAGGGGAACACTGAAGCTTTCTTT
>few|TRBV9|TRBJ2-3|TRBD1
CASSPRQGAGTDTQYF
TGTGCCAGCAGCCCCCGACAGGGGGCAGGCACAGATACGCAGTATTTT
>-|TRBV4-1|TRBJ1-1|TRBD1
CASSQDPDRGGAFF
TGCGCCAGCAGCCAAGATCCAGACAGGGGAGGCGCTTTCTTT
>few|TRBV5-1|TRBJ1-1|TRBD1
CASSLDRARTAFF
TGCGCCAGCAGCTTAGACAGGGCCCGCACAGCTTTCTTT
>-|TRBV21-1|TRBJ2-1|-
CASSKRRLRSYNEQFF
TGTGCCAGCAGCAAACGGCGGCTTCGGTCCTACAATGAGCAGTTCTTC
>-|TRBV27|TRBJ2-1|-
CASSSRTETRSYNEQFF
TGTGCCAGCAGTTCCAGGACTGAGACCCGCTCCTACAATGAGCAGTTCTTC
>-|TRBV28|TRBJ2-1|-
CASSRYRENYNEQFF
TGTGCCAGCAGCCGATACAGGGAAAATTACAATGAGCAGTTCTTC
>-|TRBV11-2|TRBJ2-7|TRBD1
CASSSRQGASYEQYF
TGTGCCAGCAGCTCAAGACAGGGGGCTTCCTACGAGCAGTACTTC
>-|TRBV19|TRBJ1-1|TRBD1
CASSMGQKTTEAFF
TGTGCCAGTAGTATGGGACAGAAAACAACTGAAGCTTTCTTT
>-|TRBV5-1|TRBJ2-7|TRBD2
CASRLGLAGTYEQYF
TGCGCCAGCAGACTCGGCTTAGCGGGGACCTACGAGCAGTACTTC
>once|TRBV11-2|TRBJ2-1|TRBD2
CASSLLAGAYNEQFF
TGTGCCAGCAGCTTACTAGCGGGGGCCTACAATGAGCAGTTCTTC
>few|TRBV29-1|TRBJ2-3|-
CSVDESTDTQYF
TGCAGCGTTGACGAGAGCACAGATACGCAGTATTTT
>-|TRBV28|TRBJ1-5|TRBD1
CATKDRLHNQPQHF
TGTGCCACCAAGGACAGGCTTCACAATCAGCCCCAGCATTTT
>few|TRBV2|TRBJ2-1|-
CASSYAGAGEQFF
TGTGCCAGCAGTTACGCGGGGGCGGGCGAGCAGTTCTTC
>-|TRBV5-4|TRBJ2-1|TRBD1
CASSNPTGGVYNEQFF
TGTGCCAGCAGCAACCCGACAGGGGGGGTTTACAATGAGCAGTTCTTC
>-|TRBV13|TRBJ2-7|-
CASSLGSFLRPHRAYEQYF
TGTGCCAGCAGCTTAGGCTCTTTTTTGCGGCCCCACCGCGCCTACGAGCAGTACTTC
>few|TRBV28|TRBJ2-3|TRBD2
CASSTNLGLADTDTQYF
TGTGCCAGCAGTACCAACTTGGGACTAGCGGACACAGATACGCAGTATTTT
>few|TRBV5-1|TRBJ1-4|TRBD1
CASSLAGGYEKLFF
TGCGCCAGCAGCTTGGCAGGGGGGTACGAAAAACTGTTTTTT
>-|TRBV6-6|TRBJ2-2|TRBD2
CASSYSGTSLSGELFF
TGTGCCAGCAGTTACTCGGGGACTAGCCTCTCCGGGGAGCTGTTTTTT
>-|TRBV14|TRBJ2-3|TRBD2
CASSLTSGDTQYF
TGTGCCAGCAGCCTGACTAGCGGAGATACGCAGTATTTT
>-|TRBV7-2|TRBJ2-3|-
CASSLSRGTDTQYF
TGTGCCAGCAGCTTATCCCGCGGGACAGATACGCAGTATTTT
>-|TRBV4-2|TRBJ2-5|TRBD2
CASSQETSGEETQYF
TGTGCCAGCAGCCAAGAAACTAGCGGGGAAGAGACCCAGTACTTC
>-|TRBV30|TRBJ2-1|-
CAWSKSFPSSYNEQFF
TGTGCCTGGAGTAAATCGTTTCCTAGCTCCTACAATGAGCAGTTCTTC
>once|TRBV4-3|TRBJ2-1|-
CASSPQGVADGNEQFF
TGCGCCAGCAGCCCCCAGGGGGTAGCGGATGGCAATGAGCAGTTCTTC
>-|TRBV7-8|TRBJ2-5|-
CASSLATQETQYF
TGTGCCAGCAGCTTAGCGACTCAAGAGACCCAGTACTTC
>-|TRBV7-9|TRBJ2-5|-
CASSTRQDQETQYF
TGTGCCAGCAGCACCCGACAGGACCAAGAGACCCAGTACTTC
>few|TRBV10-3|TRBJ2-6|TRBD2
CATSGTTAGANVLTF
TGTGCCACCTCCGGGACTACCGCTGGGGCCAACGTCCTGACTTTC
>few|TRBV5-4|TRBJ2-3|-
CASSLAGVPDTQYF
TGTGCCAGCAGCTTGGCGGGGGTACCAGATACGCAGTATTTT
>-|TRBV19|TRBJ1-5|-
CASVPGQGNQPQHF
TGTGCCAGCGTCCCGGGACAAGGCAATCAGCCCCAGCATTTT
>-|TRBV4-1|TRBJ2-2|-
CASSQDSPGELFF
TGCGCCAGCAGCCAAGATAGCCCCGGGGAGCTGTTTTTT
>-|TRBV15|TRBJ2-2|TRBD2
CATSSGRTSGTGELFF
TGTGCCACCAGCAGTGGAAGGACTAGCGGCACCGGGGAGCTGTTTTTT
>-|TRBV28|TRBJ2-1|TRBD2
CASRDGTSGSRDEQFF
TGTGCCAGCAGGGATGGGACTAGCGGGAGTCGCGATGAGCAGTTCTTC
>-|TRBV7-2|TRBJ2-7|TRBD1
CASSLDAGGYEQYF
TGTGCCAGCAGCTTAGACGCAGGGGGCTACGAGCAGTACTTC
>few|TRBV10-3|TRBJ1-2|TRBD1
CAISETGQGYGYTF
TGTGCCATCAGTGAGACGGGACAGGGATATGGCTACACCTTC
>-|TRBV11-1|TRBJ2-3|TRBD1
CASSRRTGVFSAQGTQYF
TGTGCCAGCAGCCGTCGAACAGGGGTTTTTTCGGCACAGGGTACGCAGTATTTT